The present entry profiles one T cell receptor (beta chain) with its context. This clone has just a few counts. Its target antigen remains unknown. The record has no base qualities; no much larger clone is one base away. The protocol used for the library was the immunoSEQ multiplex PCR assay. For TCR sequencing, RNA was extracted from every sample and reverse transcribed into cDNA to serve as template. SuperScript III was used to make first-strand cDNA, primed with a 2:1 mix of oligo-dT and random hexamers. A synthetic immune receptor repertoire was used to measure amplification bias, and any remaining bias was corrected computationally. Under the source paper's analysis protocol: Raw reads were preprocessed for error removal, and CDR3 was defined according to IMGT conventions as running from the conserved cysteine to phenylalanine. Clonality was calculated as 1 minus Shannon entropy normalized by log2 of the number of productive unique TCRs. Whether scalp clones were CD4 or CD8 was inferred by matching scalp TCRbeta sequences against CD4 and CD8 repertoires sorted from blood. Sourced from immuneACCESS, this table was stored by TCRdb with only in-frame sequences that have V and J called. A share of the clones is absent; for the studies checked, an unresolved V gene accounts for under half, and the remainder has no known explanation. V and J calls and clone size are those listed in that table; D and trimming were worked out from the DNA. Present in this sample are under 350,000 clones, 58% of which were seen just once. Clones ranked in the top ten supply approximately 2% of the sample.

V and J lose 4 bases and 3 bases, and a span of 7 bases separates them. The CDR3 sequence holds 12 residues, the cysteine and phenylalanine included. The entry retains the CDR3 DNA only, 36 bases that are in frame from base 1. The germline V gene supplies CDR1 MGHDK and CDR2 SYGVNS. This entry comes from a study of CD8+ T cells in alopecia areata (dated by TCRdb to 2017 to 2018). For the study in its entirety: Treated patients were enrolled in an open-label pilot trial of oral tofacitinib at 5 to 10 mg twice daily for moderate-to-severe alopecia areata. Biopsies were taken from tofacitinib-treated patients at baseline and at 4 and 24 weeks of treatment, and a later scalp biopsy was taken in several of the tofacitinib-treated patients. RNA was extracted with the PAXgene miRNA kit for fixed scalp, the miRNeasy kit for PBMCs, and the RNeasy kit for mouse skin. Patients stayed on tofacitinib for 6 to 18 months and then had 6 months of follow-up off drug so that delayed response and recurrence could be assessed. Scalp clonality was compared among normal scalp (n=4), patchy alopecia areata scalp (n=8), and alopecia totalis/universalis scalp (n=8). On the human side, TCRbeta sequencing was run on scalp tissue and on sorted CD4+ and CD8+ peripheral blood T cells from healthy controls and from alopecia areata patients with either patchy or totalis/universalis disease. In both human patients and the C3H/HeJ mouse model, the study applied high-throughput TCRbeta sequencing to look at T cell clonal expansion in alopecia areata. TCRbeta CDR3 regions were amplified by immunoSEQ multiplex PCR with 35 Vbeta forward and 13 Jbeta reverse primers. For the treated patients, the SALT score, which quantifies what percentage of scalp surface area is affected, served as the measure of disease severity.

The sample's time point, from its label and the paper: roughly 24 weeks on oral tofacitinib. The sample's treatment or condition, from its label and the paper: oral pan-JAK inhibitor, 5-10 mg twice daily. Lesional scalp punch biopsies and peripheral blood were obtained from alopecia areata patients. PBMCs were separated by density centrifugation and stained for CD3, CD4 and CD8, after which CD4+ and CD8+ T cells were sorted on a FACSAria. Here is what the overall study found, with its caveats: Resident alphabeta T cells in normal human skin are also sequenced, complicating scalp TCR repertoire analysis, unlike mouse skin dominated by gammadelta T cells. Many expanded lesional clones were found to persist in scalp and blood during tofacitinib treatment, and relapse after treatment cessation may be partly explained by this persistence. Tofacitinib significantly decreased scalp clonality and the number of expanded CD8+ clones among the top 100 scalp clones. Lesional scalp, especially in alopecia totalis/universalis, showed higher clonality and more expanded CD8+ clones than normal scalp, suggesting antigenic drive. Compared with mice, TCR sequences shared between patients were less clear, possibly partly because of HLA diversity across the patient population. The treated cohort was small, with a single nonresponder, so links between baseline CD8+ expansion and response need larger studies.

This TCR was recovered from a human donor with alopecia areata. This sample comprised CD4+ T cells sorted from blood, obtained at week 24, from a patient treated with tofacitinib. The chain is made from TRBV25-1 and TRBJ2-7; the D gene is perhaps TRBD2, from 5 matching bases. The nucleotides are TGTGCCAGCAGTGTACGGGGCTACGAGCAGTACTTC. Its product reads: CASSVRGYEQYF.